The next 5 T cell receptor beta chains were all read from a single sample in a study of breast tumors, draining lymph nodes, adjacent tissues. TCRdb re-derived calls from the multiplex PCR reads in MiXCR, one entry per CDR3 protein. The repertoire holds some 130,000 distinct CDR3 sequences, with 21% as singletons. Breast cancer patients provided tissue from their axillary draining lymph nodes. Sequencing was performed on axillary lymph node tissue. These receptors were taken from a female donor with breast cancer. Some clones in this sample may be carry-over from other donors' samples.

This clonotype was counted at least ten times. The junction differs from germline at one of its ends, possibly a read error. The chain links TRBV7-2 to TRBJ2-1, with 11 bases fitting TRBD2. The germline V gene has CDR1 SGHTA and CDR2 FQGNSA. The CDR3 is made up of 16 amino acids. DNA of the CDR3: TGTGCCAGCAGCTTAAGCTCTCTAGCGGGGGGACGTGAGCAATTCTTC. Translation gives CASSLSSLAGGREQFF.

This clonotype was seen repeatedly, ten times or more. The CDR3 spells CASSSASGMTYEQYF. As DNA, the CDR3 is TGTGCCAGCAGCTCGGCGTCCGGGATGACCTACGAGCAGTACTTC. The chain carries TRBV11-2 and TRBJ2-7; possible D gene TRBD2, 5 bases. CDR3 size: 15 residues. Trimming shortened V by 4 bases and J by 2 bases, and 15 bases separated the two germline ends. Germline V lookup: CDR1 SGHAT, CDR2 FQNNGV.

The rearrangement links TRBV11-3 to TRBJ2-2; tentatively, D is TRBD2 (6 bases). CDR1 and CDR2 (germline): SGHNT, YENEEA. The CDR3 length is 15 residues. Trimming stripped 4 bases from V and 6 bases from J, with 15 bases between. The CDR3 sequence is CASSSRDSRPGELFF. For the CDR3, the DNA is TGTGCCAGCAGCTCCCGGGACTCTCGGCCCGGGGAGCTGTTTTTT.

This clonotype was observed a few times. At one end, the junction sequence differs from germline, possibly due to a read error. The V gene is TRBV28, the J gene TRBJ2-7, with D possibly being TRBD1 or TRBD2 (6 bases each). Germline V CDR1 and CDR2: MDHEN, SYDVKM. The CDR3 is made up of 13 amino acids. The DNA of the CDR3 is TGTGCCAGCAGCGAAGGGGGGATCTACGAGCGGTACTTC. It yields the protein CASSEGGIYERYF.

The table lists this clonotype with many counts. This sequence joins TRBV7-2 and TRBJ2-3; TRBD2 matches at 7 bases. V was clipped by 3 bases and J by 5 bases; unmatched bases: 5. Germline V gives CDR1 SGHTA, CDR2 FQGNSA. The length of the CDR3 is 14 residues. The CDR3 DNA reads as TGTGCCAGCAGCTTTACCGGCGGGAGAGATACGCAGTATTTT. This encodes CASSFTGGRDTQYF.